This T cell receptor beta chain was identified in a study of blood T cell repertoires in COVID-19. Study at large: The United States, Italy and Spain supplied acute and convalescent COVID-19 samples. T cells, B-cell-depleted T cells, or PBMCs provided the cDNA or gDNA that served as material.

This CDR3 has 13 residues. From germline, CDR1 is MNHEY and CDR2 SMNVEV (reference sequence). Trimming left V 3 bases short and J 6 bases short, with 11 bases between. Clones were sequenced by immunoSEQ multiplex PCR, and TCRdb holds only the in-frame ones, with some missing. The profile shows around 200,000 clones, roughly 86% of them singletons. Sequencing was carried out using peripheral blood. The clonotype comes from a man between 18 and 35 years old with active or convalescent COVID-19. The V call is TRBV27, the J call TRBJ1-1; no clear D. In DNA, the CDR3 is TGTGCCAGCAGTTTCCGGGGTCCCGCTGAAGCTTTCTTT. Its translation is CASSFRGPAEAFF.